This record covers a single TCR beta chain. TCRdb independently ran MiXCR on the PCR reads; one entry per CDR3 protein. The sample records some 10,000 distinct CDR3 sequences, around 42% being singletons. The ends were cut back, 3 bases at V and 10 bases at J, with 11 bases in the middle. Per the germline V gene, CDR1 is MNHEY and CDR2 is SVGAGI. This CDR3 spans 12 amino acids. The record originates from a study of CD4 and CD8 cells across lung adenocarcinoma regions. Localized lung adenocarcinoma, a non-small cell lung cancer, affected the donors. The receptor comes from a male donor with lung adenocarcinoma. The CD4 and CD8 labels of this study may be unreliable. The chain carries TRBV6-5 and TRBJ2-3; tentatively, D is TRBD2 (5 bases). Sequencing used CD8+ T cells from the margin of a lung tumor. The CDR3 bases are TGTGCCAGCAGTTATTTTCCCGGGGCGCAGTATTTT. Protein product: CASSYFPGAQYF.